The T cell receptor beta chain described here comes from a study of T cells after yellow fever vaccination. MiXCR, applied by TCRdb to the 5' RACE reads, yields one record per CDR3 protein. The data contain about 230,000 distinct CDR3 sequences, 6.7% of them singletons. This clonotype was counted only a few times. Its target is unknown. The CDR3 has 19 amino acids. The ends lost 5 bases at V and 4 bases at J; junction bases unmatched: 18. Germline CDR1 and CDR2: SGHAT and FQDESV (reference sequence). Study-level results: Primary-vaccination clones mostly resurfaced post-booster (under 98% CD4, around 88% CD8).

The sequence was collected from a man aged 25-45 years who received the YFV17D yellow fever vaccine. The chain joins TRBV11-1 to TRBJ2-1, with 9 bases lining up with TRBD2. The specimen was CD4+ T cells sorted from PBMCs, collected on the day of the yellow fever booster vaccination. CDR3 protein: CASSPRIWASGIGYNEQFF. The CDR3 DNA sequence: TGTGCCAGCAGCCCAAGGATATGGGCTAGCGGGATAGGGTACAATGAGCAGTTCTTC. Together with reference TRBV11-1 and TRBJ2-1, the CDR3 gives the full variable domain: EAEVAQSPRYKITEKSQAVAFWCDPISGHATLYWYRQILGQGPELLVQFQDESVVDDSQLPKDRFSAERLKGVDSTLKIQPAELGDSAMYLCASSPRIWASGIGYNEQFFGPGTRLTVL.